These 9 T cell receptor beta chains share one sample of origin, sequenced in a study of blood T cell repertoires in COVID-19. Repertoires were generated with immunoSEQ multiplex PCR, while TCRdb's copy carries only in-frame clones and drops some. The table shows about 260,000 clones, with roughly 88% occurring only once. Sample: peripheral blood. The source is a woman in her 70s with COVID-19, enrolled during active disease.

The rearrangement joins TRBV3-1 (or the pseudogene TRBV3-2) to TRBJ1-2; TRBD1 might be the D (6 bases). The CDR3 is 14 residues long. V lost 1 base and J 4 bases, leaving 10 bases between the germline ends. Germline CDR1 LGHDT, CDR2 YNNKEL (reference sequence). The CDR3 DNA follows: TGTGCCAGCAGCCAAGTGGGCAGGGGCTATGGCTACACCTTC. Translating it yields CASSQVGRGYGYTF.

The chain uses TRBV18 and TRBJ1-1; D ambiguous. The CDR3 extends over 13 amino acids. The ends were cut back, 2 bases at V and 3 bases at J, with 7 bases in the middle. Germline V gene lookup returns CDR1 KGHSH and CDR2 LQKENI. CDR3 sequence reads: CASSPMEDTEAFF. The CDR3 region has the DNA TGTGCCAGCTCACCAATGGAGGACACTGAAGCTTTCTTT. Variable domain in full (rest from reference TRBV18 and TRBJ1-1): NAGVMQNPRHLVRRRGQEARLRCSPMKGHSHVYWYRQLPEEGLKFMVYLQKENIIDESGMPKERFSAEFPKEGPSILRIQQVVRGDSAAYFCASSPMEDTEAFFGQGTRLTVV.

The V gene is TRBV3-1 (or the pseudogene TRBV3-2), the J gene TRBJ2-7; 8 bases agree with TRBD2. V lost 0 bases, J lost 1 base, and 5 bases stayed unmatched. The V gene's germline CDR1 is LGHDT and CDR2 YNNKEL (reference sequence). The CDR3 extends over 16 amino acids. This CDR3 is CASSQDRASGSYEQYF. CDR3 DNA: TGTGCCAGCAGCCAAGATCGGGCTAGCGGGTCCTACGAGCAGTACTTC.

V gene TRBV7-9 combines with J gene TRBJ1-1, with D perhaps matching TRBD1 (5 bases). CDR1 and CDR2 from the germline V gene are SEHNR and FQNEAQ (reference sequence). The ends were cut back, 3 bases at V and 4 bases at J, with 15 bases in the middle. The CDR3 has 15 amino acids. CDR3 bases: TGTGCCAGCAGCTTCATCGGGGCGGGGAGCACTGAAGCTTTCTTT. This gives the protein CASSFIGAGSTEAFF.

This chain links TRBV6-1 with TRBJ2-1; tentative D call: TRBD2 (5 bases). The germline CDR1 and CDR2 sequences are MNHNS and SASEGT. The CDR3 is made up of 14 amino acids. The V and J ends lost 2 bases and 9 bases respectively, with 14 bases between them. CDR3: CASSEMPGIGEQFF. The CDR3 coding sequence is TGTGCCAGCAGTGAAATGCCCGGGATAGGTGAGCAGTTCTTC.

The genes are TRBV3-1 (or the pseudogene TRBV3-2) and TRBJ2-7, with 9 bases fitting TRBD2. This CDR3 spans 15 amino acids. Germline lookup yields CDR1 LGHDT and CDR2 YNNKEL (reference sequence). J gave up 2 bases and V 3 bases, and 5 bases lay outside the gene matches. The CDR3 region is CASSHRSGRAYEQYF. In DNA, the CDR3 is TGTGCCAGCAGCCACCGTAGCGGGAGAGCCTACGAGCAGTACTTC.

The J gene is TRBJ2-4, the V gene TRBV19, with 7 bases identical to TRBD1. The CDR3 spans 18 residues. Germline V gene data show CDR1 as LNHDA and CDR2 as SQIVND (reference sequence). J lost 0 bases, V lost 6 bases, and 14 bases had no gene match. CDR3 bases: TGTGCCAGTAGCCCTTCAACAGGGGTTATGGGAGCCAAAAACATTCAGTACTTC. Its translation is CASSPSTGVMGAKNIQYF.

Here the CDR3 reads CASSPHAGTSRLEQYF. Written as DNA, the CDR3 is TGTGCCAGCAGCCCCCACGCCGGGACTAGCCGTCTCGAGCAGTACTTC. The chain is built from TRBV7-3 and TRBJ2-7; 9 bases fit TRBD2. Unmatched junction bases numbered 14, after V lost 5 bases and J lost 6 bases. CDR1 SGHTA and CDR2 FQGTGA come from the germline V gene. The CDR3 covers 16 residues.

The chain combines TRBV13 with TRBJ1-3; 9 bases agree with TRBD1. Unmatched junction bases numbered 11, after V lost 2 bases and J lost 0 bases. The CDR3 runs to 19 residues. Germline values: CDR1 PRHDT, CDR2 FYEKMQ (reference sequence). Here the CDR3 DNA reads TGTGCCAGCAGCTTAACCCCCGGGACAGGGAAATTCTCTGGAAACACCATATATTTT. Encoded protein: CASSLTPGTGKFSGNTIYF.